The T cell receptor beta chain under discussion was sequenced for a study of blood T cell repertoires in COVID-19. Overall study context: Samples representing acute and convalescent COVID-19 were sourced from the United States, Italy and Spain.

In the original workflow: Reference gene primers were amplified, and this amplification served to estimate nucleated cell counts. Sequencing used immunoSEQ multiplex PCR; TCRdb keeps in-frame clones, though not all of them. The D gene and trimming were derived from the DNA, and the V and J assignments and clone size from that table. Among 140,000 to 150,000 clones, around 84% were seen once, and the ten largest hold roughly 8.7%. V was pared by 2 bases and J by 4 bases, with 8 bases between. The germline V gene encodes CDR1 MDHEN and CDR2 SYDVKM. The CDR3 has 13 amino acids. The receptor was isolated from a young man with COVID-19, enrolled during active disease. The specimen sequenced was peripheral blood. The V gene is TRBV28, the J gene TRBJ1-2, with no clear D. The CDR3 here is CASSLPSSYGYTF. DNA for the CDR3: TGTGCCAGCAGTTTACCGAGTAGCTATGGCTACACCTTC.